A selection of T cell receptor beta chains follows, all from one sample in a study of T cell changes during pregnancy in multiple sclerosis. Data came from immunoSEQ multiplex PCR; TCRdb stores just in-frame clones and leaves some out. The sample lists fewer than 30,000 clones, 90% seen once, with just under 9.5% in the top ten. The source was CD8+ T cells from peripheral blood mononuclear cells, collected in the third trimester of pregnancy. These receptors were collected from a female donor in good health, enrolled as a control in a pregnancy study. Each CDR3 is given with its conserved first and last residue. A D gene is named only where the DNA matches it firmly. Clone size is not always given. Where it is, it says once, few, many or a class for expanded clones.

j_gene: TRBJ2-7; abundance: once; v_gene: TRBV19; d_gene: TRBD2; CDR3aa: CASSGTSGSYGQYF; CDR3nt: TGTGCCAGTAGTGGGACTAGCGGGTCCTACGGGCAGTACTTC
j_gene: TRBJ1-3; abundance: .; v_gene: TRBV27; d_gene: .; CDR3aa: CASSAGLGNTIYF; CDR3nt: TGTGCCAGCAGTGCGGGACTCGGAAACACCATATATTTT
j_gene: TRBJ2-2; abundance: .; v_gene: TRBV5-1; d_gene: TRBD2; CDR3aa: CASSLKLAGGPAGELFF; CDR3nt: TGCGCCAGCAGCTTGAAACTAGCGGGAGGGCCCGCCGGGGAGCTGTTTTTT
j_gene: TRBJ1-1; abundance: few; v_gene: TRBV27; d_gene: TRBD1; CDR3aa: CASSPFNMDRAAFF; CDR3nt: TGTGCCAGCAGCCCCTTTAACATGGACAGGGCGGCTTTCTTT
j_gene: TRBJ2-1; abundance: .; v_gene: TRBV27; d_gene: .; CDR3aa: CASSPSQGLSYNEQFF; CDR3nt: TGTGCCAGCAGTCCCAGCCAGGGGCTCTCCTACAATGAGCAGTTCTTC
j_gene: TRBJ2-7; abundance: .; v_gene: TRBV7-9; d_gene: .; CDR3aa: CASSGQTYEQYF; CDR3nt: TGTGCCAGCAGCGGACAGACCTACGAGCAGTACTTC
j_gene: TRBJ2-7; abundance: .; v_gene: TRBV27; d_gene: .; CDR3aa: CASSTQGYEQYF; CDR3nt: TGTGCCAGCAGTACACAGGGTTACGAGCAGTACTTC
j_gene: TRBJ1-2; abundance: .; v_gene: TRBV29-1; d_gene: TRBD1; CDR3aa: CSVDGTGAAYGYTF; CDR3nt: TGCAGCGTTGATGGGACAGGGGCCGCTTATGGCTACACCTTC
j_gene: TRBJ2-3; abundance: medium-sized; v_gene: TRBV19; d_gene: TRBD2; CDR3aa: CASSMGTSGIRGADTQYF; CDR3nt: TGTGCCAGTAGTATGGGGACTAGCGGGATCCGAGGCGCAGATACGCAGTATTTT
j_gene: TRBJ2-1; abundance: .; v_gene: TRBV7-9; d_gene: .; CDR3aa: CASSKSESSYNEQFF; CDR3nt: TGTGCCAGCAGCAAATCTGAGAGCTCCTACAATGAGCAGTTCTTC
j_gene: TRBJ1-1; abundance: .; v_gene: TRBV7-9; d_gene: .; CDR3aa: CASSPSEVGTEAFF; CDR3nt: TGTGCCAGCAGCCCATCTGAGGTTGGTACTGAAGCTTTCTTT
j_gene: TRBJ1-2; abundance: .; v_gene: TRBV30; d_gene: TRBD1; CDR3aa: CAWRGQEGNYGYTF; CDR3nt: TGTGCCTGGAGGGGACAGGAAGGGAACTATGGCTACACCTTC
j_gene: TRBJ2-3; abundance: .; v_gene: TRBV27; d_gene: .; CDR3aa: CASSVVRETGTDTQYF; CDR3nt: TGTGCCAGCAGCGTGGTCCGGGAGACGGGGACAGATACGCAGTATTTT
j_gene: TRBJ2-6; abundance: .; v_gene: TRBV28; d_gene: .; CDR3aa: CASSSIDLGDSGANVLTF; CDR3nt: TGTGCCAGCAGTTCCATCGACCTAGGGGACTCTGGGGCCAACGTCCTGACTTTC
j_gene: TRBJ1-1; abundance: .; v_gene: TRBV29-1; d_gene: TRBD1; CDR3aa: CSVEGQGDTEAFF; CDR3nt: TGCAGCGTTGAAGGGCAGGGGGACACTGAAGCTTTCTTT
j_gene: TRBJ2-7; abundance: .; v_gene: TRBV18; d_gene: .; CDR3aa: CASSPRGGPYEQYF; CDR3nt: TGTGCCAGCTCACCACGGGGGGGCCCCTACGAGCAGTACTTC
j_gene: TRBJ2-7; abundance: once; v_gene: TRBV5-4; d_gene: TRBD2; CDR3aa: CASSLGGGYEQYF; CDR3nt: TGTGCCAGCAGCTTGGGCGGGGGGTACGAGCAGTACTTC
j_gene: TRBJ2-3; abundance: .; v_gene: TRBV28; d_gene: .; CDR3aa: CASSSPVMQGGWDTQYF; CDR3nt: TGTGCCAGCAGTTCCCCCGTTATGCAGGGAGGTTGGGATACGCAGTATTTT
j_gene: TRBJ2-3; abundance: .; v_gene: TRBV27; d_gene: TRBD2; CDR3aa: CASASRGGRQDTQYF; CDR3nt: TGTGCCAGCGCTTCCCGGGGGGGAAGGCAAGATACGCAGTATTTT
j_gene: TRBJ2-7; abundance: .; v_gene: TRBV27; d_gene: TRBD2; CDR3aa: CASSLGLAREQYF; CDR3nt: TGTGCCAGCAGTCTGGGACTAGCCCGGGAGCAGTACTTC
j_gene: TRBJ1-5; abundance: .; v_gene: TRBV6-1; d_gene: .; CDR3aa: CASSGGGKSQHF; CDR3nt: TGTGCCAGCAGTGGGGGGGGCAAGTCCCAGCATTTT
j_gene: TRBJ2-2; abundance: .; v_gene: TRBV6-5; d_gene: .; CDR3aa: CASSYSISGELFF; CDR3nt: TGTGCCAGCAGTTACTCGATATCAGGGGAGCTGTTTTTT
j_gene: TRBJ2-3; abundance: .; v_gene: TRBV19; d_gene: .; CDR3aa: CASSFVREAQYF; CDR3nt: TGTGCCAGTAGTTTCGTCCGGGAAGCGCAGTATTTT
j_gene: TRBJ2-5; abundance: few; v_gene: TRBV6-1; d_gene: TRBD2; CDR3aa: CASSVTGTSGGETQYF; CDR3nt: TGTGCCAGCAGTGTAACCGGGACTAGCGGGGGAGAGACCCAGTACTTC
j_gene: TRBJ1-2; abundance: .; v_gene: TRBV5-1; d_gene: .; CDR3aa: CASSLRVTGTHHGYTF; CDR3nt: TGCGCCAGCAGCTTGCGGGTGACAGGCACGCATCATGGCTACACCTTC
j_gene: TRBJ1-1; abundance: .; v_gene: TRBV9; d_gene: .; CDR3aa: CASSVAAGGGGTEAFF; CDR3nt: TGTGCCAGCAGCGTAGCTGCGGGGGGCGGGGGCACTGAAGCTTTCTTT
j_gene: TRBJ2-5; abundance: .; v_gene: TRBV15; d_gene: TRBD2; CDR3aa: CATSRDLAGVETQYF; CDR3nt: TGTGCCACCAGCAGAGATTTAGCGGGGGTGGAGACCCAGTACTTC
j_gene: TRBJ2-3; abundance: .; v_gene: TRBV7-9; d_gene: .; CDR3aa: CASIPRGISTDTQYF; CDR3nt: TGTGCCAGCATCCCTCGGGGAATTAGCACAGATACGCAGTATTTT
j_gene: TRBJ1-3; abundance: .; v_gene: TRBV9; d_gene: TRBD1; CDR3aa: CASSVARDSSGNTIYF; CDR3nt: TGTGCCAGCAGCGTAGCAAGGGACAGCTCTGGAAACACCATATATTTT
j_gene: TRBJ1-1; abundance: .; v_gene: TRBV7-9; d_gene: TRBD1; CDR3aa: CASLPSTGMNTEAFF; CDR3nt: TGTGCCAGTTTACCTTCGACAGGGATGAACACTGAAGCTTTCTTT
j_gene: TRBJ2-2; abundance: .; v_gene: TRBV2; d_gene: .; CDR3aa: CASSEGTAALLNTGELFF; CDR3nt: TGTGCCAGCAGTGAAGGGACAGCGGCCCTCCTAAACACCGGGGAGCTGTTTTTT
j_gene: TRBJ2-3; abundance: .; v_gene: TRBV27; d_gene: TRBD1; CDR3aa: CASGTGGTDTQYF; CDR3nt: TGTGCCAGCGGGACAGGGGGCACAGATACGCAGTATTTT
j_gene: TRBJ2-1; abundance: .; v_gene: TRBV10-1; d_gene: .; CDR3aa: CASSAGDTPGNEQFF; CDR3nt: TGCGCCAGCAGTGCGGGGGATACTCCTGGGAATGAGCAGTTCTTC
j_gene: TRBJ1-5; abundance: .; v_gene: TRBV4-1; d_gene: .; CDR3aa: CASSQEPRAQPQHF; CDR3nt: TGCGCCAGCAGCCAAGAACCCAGGGCTCAGCCCCAGCATTTT
j_gene: TRBJ1-1; abundance: .; v_gene: TRBV27; d_gene: .; CDR3aa: CASSLGLDGGTEAFF; CDR3nt: TGTGCCAGCAGTTTAGGTCTCGACGGGGGCACTGAAGCTTTCTTT
j_gene: TRBJ2-5; abundance: .; v_gene: TRBV30; d_gene: TRBD2; CDR3aa: CAFSGTSGTETQYF; CDR3nt: TGTGCCTTCTCCGGGACTAGCGGGACAGAGACCCAGTACTTC
j_gene: TRBJ2-7; abundance: .; v_gene: TRBV10-3; d_gene: TRBD2; CDR3aa: CAISEAETSAYEQYF; CDR3nt: TGTGCCATCAGCGAAGCCGAGACTAGCGCGTACGAGCAGTACTTC
j_gene: TRBJ1-5; abundance: .; v_gene: TRBV4-1; d_gene: TRBD1; CDR3aa: CASSLGGTGGYSNQPQHF; CDR3nt: TGCGCCAGCAGCCTAGGGGGGACAGGGGGTTATAGCAATCAGCCCCAGCATTTT
j_gene: TRBJ1-2; abundance: .; v_gene: TRBV4-2; d_gene: .; CDR3aa: CASSQETDSYGYTF; CDR3nt: TGTGCCAGCAGCCAAGAGACGGACAGCTATGGCTACACCTTC
j_gene: TRBJ2-7; abundance: .; v_gene: TRBV28; d_gene: TRBD2; CDR3aa: CASSLQLSRTSGSLHEQYF; CDR3nt: TGTGCCAGCAGCCTTCAACTATCGAGGACTAGCGGGAGTCTCCACGAGCAGTACTTC
j_gene: TRBJ1-2; abundance: .; v_gene: TRBV30; d_gene: .; CDR3aa: CAWSPTPGAGYTF; CDR3nt: TGTGCCTGGAGTCCCACTCCAGGCGCGGGCTACACCTTC
j_gene: TRBJ2-7; abundance: .; v_gene: TRBV9; d_gene: TRBD1; CDR3aa: CASSTSPDRVGYEQYF; CDR3nt: TGTGCCAGCAGCACCTCGCCGGACAGGGTCGGTTACGAGCAGTACTTC
j_gene: TRBJ1-5; abundance: .; v_gene: TRBV19; d_gene: .; CDR3aa: CASSIAWGLNQPQHF; CDR3nt: TGTGCCAGTAGCATCGCCTGGGGGCTCAATCAGCCCCAGCATTTT
j_gene: TRBJ1-5; abundance: .; v_gene: TRBV28; d_gene: .; CDR3aa: CASSLTGIGNQPQHF; CDR3nt: TGTGCCAGCAGTTTAACCGGGATTGGCAATCAGCCCCAGCATTTT